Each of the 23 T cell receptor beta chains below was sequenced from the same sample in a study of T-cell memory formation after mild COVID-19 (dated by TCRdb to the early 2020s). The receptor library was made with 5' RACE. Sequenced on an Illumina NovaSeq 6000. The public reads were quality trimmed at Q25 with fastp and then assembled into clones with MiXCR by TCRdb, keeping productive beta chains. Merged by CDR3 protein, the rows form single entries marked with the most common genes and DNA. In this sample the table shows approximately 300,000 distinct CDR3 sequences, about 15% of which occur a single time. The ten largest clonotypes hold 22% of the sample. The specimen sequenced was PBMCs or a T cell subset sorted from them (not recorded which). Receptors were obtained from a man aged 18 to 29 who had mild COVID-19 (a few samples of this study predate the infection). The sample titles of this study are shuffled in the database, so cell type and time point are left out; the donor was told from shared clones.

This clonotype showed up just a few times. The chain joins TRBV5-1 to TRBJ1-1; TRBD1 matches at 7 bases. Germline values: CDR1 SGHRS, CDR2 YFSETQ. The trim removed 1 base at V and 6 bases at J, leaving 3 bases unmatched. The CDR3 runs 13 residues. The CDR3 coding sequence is TGCGCCAGCAGCTTGACAGGGGCCGCTGAAGCTTTCTTT. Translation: CASSLTGAAEAFF.

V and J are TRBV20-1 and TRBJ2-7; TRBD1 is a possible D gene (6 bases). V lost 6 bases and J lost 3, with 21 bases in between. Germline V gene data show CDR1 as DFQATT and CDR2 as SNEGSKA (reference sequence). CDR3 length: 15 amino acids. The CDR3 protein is CSAGRTGPLNYEQYF. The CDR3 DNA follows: TGCAGTGCCGGAAGAACAGGGCCCCTTAACTACGAGCAGTACTTC.

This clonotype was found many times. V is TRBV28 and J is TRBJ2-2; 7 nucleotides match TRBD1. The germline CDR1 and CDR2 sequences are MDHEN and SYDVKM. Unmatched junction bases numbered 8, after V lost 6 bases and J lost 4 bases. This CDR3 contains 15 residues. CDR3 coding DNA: TGTGCCAGCAGGCAAAACAGGGGACGCACCGGGGAGCTGTTTTTT. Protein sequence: CASRQNRGRTGELFF. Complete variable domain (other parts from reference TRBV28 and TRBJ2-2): DVKVTQSSRYLVKRTGEKVFLECVQDMDHENMFWYRQDPGLGLRLIYFSYDVKMKEKGDIPEGYSVSREKKERFSLILESASTNQTSMYLCASRQNRGRTGELFFGEGSRLTVL.

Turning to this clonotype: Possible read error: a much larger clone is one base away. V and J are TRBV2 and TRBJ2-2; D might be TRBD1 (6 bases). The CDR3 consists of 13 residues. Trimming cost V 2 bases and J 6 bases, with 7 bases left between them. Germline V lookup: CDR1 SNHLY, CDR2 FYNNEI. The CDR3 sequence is CASSEQGSGELFF. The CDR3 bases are TGTGCCAGCAGTGAACAGGGGTCCGGGGAGCTGTTTTTT.

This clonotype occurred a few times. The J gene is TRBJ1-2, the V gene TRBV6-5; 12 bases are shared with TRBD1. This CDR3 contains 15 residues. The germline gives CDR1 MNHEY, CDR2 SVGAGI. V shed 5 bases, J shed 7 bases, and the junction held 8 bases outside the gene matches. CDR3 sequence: CASSLWDRGRVGYTF. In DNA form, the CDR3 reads TGTGCCAGCAGTCTGTGGGACAGGGGGCGCGTTGGCTACACCTTC.

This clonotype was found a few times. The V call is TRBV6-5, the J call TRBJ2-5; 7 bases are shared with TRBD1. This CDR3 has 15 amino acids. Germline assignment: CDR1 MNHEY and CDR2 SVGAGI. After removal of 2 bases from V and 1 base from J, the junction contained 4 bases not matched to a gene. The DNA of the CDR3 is TGTGCCAGCAGTTACCACGGGACAGCCCAAGAGACCCAGTACTTC. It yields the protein CASSYHGTAQETQYF.

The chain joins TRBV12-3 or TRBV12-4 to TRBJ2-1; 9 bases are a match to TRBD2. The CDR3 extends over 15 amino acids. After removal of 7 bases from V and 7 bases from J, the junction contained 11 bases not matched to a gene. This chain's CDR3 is CASTPLAGIQNEQFF. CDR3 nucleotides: TGTGCCAGCACCCCTCTAGCGGGGATCCAGAATGAGCAGTTCTTC.

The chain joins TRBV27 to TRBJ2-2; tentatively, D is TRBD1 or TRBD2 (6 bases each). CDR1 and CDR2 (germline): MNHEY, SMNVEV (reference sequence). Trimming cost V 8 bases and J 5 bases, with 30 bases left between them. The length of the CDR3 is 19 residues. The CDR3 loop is CASVVGGSGGKRRTGELFF. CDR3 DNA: TGTGCCAGCGTCGTTGGGGGGTCCGGGGGCAAAAGGAGGACCGGGGAGCTGTTTTTT.

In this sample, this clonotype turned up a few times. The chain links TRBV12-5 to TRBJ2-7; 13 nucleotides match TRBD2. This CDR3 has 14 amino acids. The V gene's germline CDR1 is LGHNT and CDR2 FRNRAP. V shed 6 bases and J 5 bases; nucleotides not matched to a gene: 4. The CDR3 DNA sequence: TGTGCTAGTGGACGACTAGCGGGGGGACACGAGCAGTACTTC. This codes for CASGRLAGGHEQYF.

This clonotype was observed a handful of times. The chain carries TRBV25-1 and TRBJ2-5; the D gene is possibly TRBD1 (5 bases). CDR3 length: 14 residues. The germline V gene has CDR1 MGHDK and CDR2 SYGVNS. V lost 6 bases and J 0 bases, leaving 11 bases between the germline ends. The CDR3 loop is CASRNSRDQETQYF. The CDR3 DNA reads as TGTGCCAGCAGAAACTCCAGGGACCAAGAGACCCAGTACTTC.

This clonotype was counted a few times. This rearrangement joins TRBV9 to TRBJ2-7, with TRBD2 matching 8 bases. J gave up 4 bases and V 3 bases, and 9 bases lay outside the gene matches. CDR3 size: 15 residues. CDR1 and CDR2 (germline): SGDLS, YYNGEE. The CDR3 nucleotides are TGTGCCAGCAGCGCCTCGCGGAGCGGGAGTTACGAGCAGTACTTC. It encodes CASSASRSGSYEQYF.

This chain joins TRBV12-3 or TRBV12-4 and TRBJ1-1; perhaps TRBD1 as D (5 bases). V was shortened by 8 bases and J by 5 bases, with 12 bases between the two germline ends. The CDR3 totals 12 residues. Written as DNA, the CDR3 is TGTGCCAGCGGTAGGGGACGGACTGAAGCTTTCTTT. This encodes CASGRGRTEAFF.

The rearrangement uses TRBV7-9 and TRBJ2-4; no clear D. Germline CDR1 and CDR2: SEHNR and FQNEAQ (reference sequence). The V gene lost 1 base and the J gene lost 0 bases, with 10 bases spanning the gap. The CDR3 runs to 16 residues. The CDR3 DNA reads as TGTGCCAGCAGCTTAGGAAGCACCGTAGCCAAAAACATTCAGTACTTC. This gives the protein CASSLGSTVAKNIQYF.

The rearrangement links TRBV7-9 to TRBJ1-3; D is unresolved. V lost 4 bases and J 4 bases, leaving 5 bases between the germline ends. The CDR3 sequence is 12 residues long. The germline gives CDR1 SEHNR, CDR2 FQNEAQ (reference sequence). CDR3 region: CASSSEGNTIYF. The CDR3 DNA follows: TGTGCCAGCAGCTCCGAGGGAAACACCATATATTTT.

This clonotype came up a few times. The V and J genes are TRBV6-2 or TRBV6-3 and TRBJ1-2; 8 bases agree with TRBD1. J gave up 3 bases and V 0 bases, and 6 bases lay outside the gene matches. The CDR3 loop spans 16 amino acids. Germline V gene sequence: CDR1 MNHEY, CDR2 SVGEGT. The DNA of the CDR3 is TGTGCCAGCAGTTACTCCGGACAGGGCCTCCACTATGGCTACACCTTC. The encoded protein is CASSYSGQGLHYGYTF.

Here the CDR3 DNA reads TGTGCCAGCGGGGGGTGGCGCACAGATACGCAGTATTTT. As protein: CASGGWRTDTQYF. The chain is built from TRBV9 and TRBJ2-3, with a tentative D call TRBD2 (6 bases). This CDR3 has 13 amino acids. Germline lookup yields CDR1 SGDLS and CDR2 YYNGEE. Trimming pared 7 bases from V and 1 base from J, leaving 10 bases between. Full variable domain (outside the CDR3, taken from reference TRBV9 and TRBJ2-3): DSGVTQTPKHLITATGQRVTLRCSPRSGDLSVYWYQQSLDQGLQFLIQYYNGEERAKGNILERFSAQQFPDLHSELNLSSLELGDSALYFCASGGWRTDTQYFGPGTRLTVL.

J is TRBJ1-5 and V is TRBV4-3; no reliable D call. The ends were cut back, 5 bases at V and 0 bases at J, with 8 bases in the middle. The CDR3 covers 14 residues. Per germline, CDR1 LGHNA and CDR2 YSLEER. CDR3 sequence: CASSYQISNQPQHF. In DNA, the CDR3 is TGCGCCAGCAGCTACCAGATTAGCAATCAGCCCCAGCATTTT.

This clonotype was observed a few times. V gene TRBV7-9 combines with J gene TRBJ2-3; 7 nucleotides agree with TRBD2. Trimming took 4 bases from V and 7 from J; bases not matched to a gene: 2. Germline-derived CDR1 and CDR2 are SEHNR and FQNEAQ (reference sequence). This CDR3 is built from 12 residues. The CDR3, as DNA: TGTGCCAGCAGCTGGGAGGGGTATACGCAGTATTTT. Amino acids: CASSWEGYTQYF.

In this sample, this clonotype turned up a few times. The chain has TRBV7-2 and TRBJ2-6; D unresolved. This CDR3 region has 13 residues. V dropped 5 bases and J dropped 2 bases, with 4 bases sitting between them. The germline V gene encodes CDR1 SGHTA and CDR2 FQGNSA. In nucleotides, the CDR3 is TGTGCCAGCAGCGCAGCTGGGGCCAACGTCCTGACTTTC. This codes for CASSAAGANVLTF.

Here the CDR3 DNA reads TGTGCCAGCAGCTTTACGGATGATCAGCCCCAGCATTTT. Amino acids: CASSFTDDQPQHF. V is TRBV11-2 and J is TRBJ1-5; D remains ambiguous. Germline-derived CDR1 and CDR2 are SGHAT and FQNNGV. The ends were cut back, 3 bases at V and 5 bases at J, with 8 bases in the middle. This CDR3 has 13 residues.

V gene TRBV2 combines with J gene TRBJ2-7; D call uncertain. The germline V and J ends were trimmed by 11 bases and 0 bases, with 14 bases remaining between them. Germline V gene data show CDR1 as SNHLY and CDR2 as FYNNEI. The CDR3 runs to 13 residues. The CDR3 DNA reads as TGTGCCGGAACGACTCGAAACTCCTACGAGCAGTACGTC. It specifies CAGTTRNSYEQYV.

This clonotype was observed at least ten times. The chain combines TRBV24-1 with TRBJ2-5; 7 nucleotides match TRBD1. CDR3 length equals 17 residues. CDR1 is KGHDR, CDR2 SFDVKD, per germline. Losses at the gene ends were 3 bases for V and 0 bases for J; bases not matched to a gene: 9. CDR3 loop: CATSDAPPTGDQETQYF. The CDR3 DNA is TGTGCCACCAGTGATGCCCCCCCTACAGGGGACCAAGAGACCCAGTACTTC.

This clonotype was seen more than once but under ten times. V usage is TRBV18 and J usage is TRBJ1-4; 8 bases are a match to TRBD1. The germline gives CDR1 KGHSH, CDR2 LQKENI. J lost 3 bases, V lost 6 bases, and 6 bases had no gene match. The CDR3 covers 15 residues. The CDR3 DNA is TGTGCCAGCTCGCCGACAGGGGCGCCTAATGAAAAACTGTTTTTT. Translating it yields CASSPTGAPNEKLFF.